Below, one T cell receptor beta chain is given with its context. Its matching antigen is unknown. The CDR3 is 18 amino acids. Germline CDR1 MGHRA, CDR2 YSYEKL. The V and J ends lost 2 bases and 6 bases, in that order; junction bases with no gene match: 13. This specimen comes from a study of cytomegalovirus exposure and HLA in healthy donors. Researchers ran the PCR with 60 Vbeta and 13 Jbeta primers. The data were produced by immunoSEQ multiplex PCR, yet TCRdb's version contains in-frame clones alone and is incomplete. The sample lists roughly 140,000 clones, roughly 83% seen once, with around 4.5% in the top ten. Study observations and caveats: The majority of CMV-associated TCR beta chains were reported as apparently HLA-restricted in a later analysis. Reportedly, HLA-A and HLA-B alleles of most subjects were accurately predicted from TCR beta. Most TCRs appeared rarely, but some public TCRs recurred in many donors. The authors later linked a missense DCLRE1C variant to TCR beta V- and J-gene trimming.

The TCR comes from a man in his forties in good health and CMV-seropositive. The sequenced sample was PBMCs. The J gene is TRBJ2-3, the V gene TRBV4-1; 11 bases agree with TRBD2. DNA for the CDR3: TGCGCCAGCAGCCAAAAACCGGGACTAGCGGTAGTTGATGATACGCAGTATTTT. This translates into CASSQKPGLAVVDDTQYF.